This T cell receptor beta chain was captured in a study of patients and donors after allogeneic stem cell transplantation. This clonotype was recorded many times. TCRdb re-called the RT-PCR reads with MiXCR, one entry per CDR3 protein. The sample comprises roughly 230,000 distinct CDR3 sequences, 13% to 15% of which are singletons, and around a tenth rests with the top ten. The V end lost 2 bases, the J end lost 7 bases, and 11 bases lay between the germline ends. Germline V lookup: CDR1 KGHSH, CDR2 LQKENI. The CDR3 totals 13 residues. Material for sequencing was blood, either unsorted or a sorted T cell fraction (not recorded which). The J gene is TRBJ1-2, the V gene TRBV18, with D perhaps matching TRBD1 (6 bases). The clonotype originates from a human donor who was either an allogeneic HSCT recipient or a stem cell or donor lymphocyte infusion donor (not recorded which). It is not recorded whose cells these are; they may come from a transplant donor. The CDR3 DNA sequence: TGTGCCAGCTCACCAAACAGGGACCGTGGCTACACCTTC. This gives the protein CASSPNRDRGYTF.